One and the same sample provided the 12 T cell receptor beta chains below, sequenced in a study of blood T cells in healthy people across ages. Using a J-beta primer mix together with a sample-barcoded 5' primer, a second PCR was run for about 6 to 12 cycles. TCRdb recomputed calls from the 5' RACE reads with MiXCR, one row per CDR3 protein. The data show about 1.6 million distinct CDR3 sequences, about 35% seen once. The sample was blood. These receptors were collected from a woman aged 30 to 39 in good health.

This chain uses TRBV7-2 with TRBJ2-1; D is unclear. The V gene lost 5 bases and the J gene lost 7 bases, with 15 bases spanning the gap. This CDR3 is built from 14 residues. Germline V gene lookup returns CDR1 SGHTA and CDR2 FQGNSA. The CDR3 loop is CASSPRRASNEQFF. The DNA for the CDR3 is TGTGCCAGCAGCCCGCGCCGGGCTTCGAATGAGCAGTTCTTC.

The chain links TRBV28 to TRBJ1-2; D perhaps matches TRBD1 (5 bases). CDR1 and CDR2 from the germline V gene are MDHEN and SYDVKM. Deletions cut 4 bases from V and 3 bases from J, with 18 bases between. The CDR3 consists of 16 residues. CDR3 coding DNA: TGTGCCAGCAGTTCTCCGGTCGGCAGGGTTGACTATGGCTACACCTTC. Translating it yields CASSSPVGRVDYGYTF.

With respect to this clonotype: The junction departs from the called germline gene at one end, perhaps through a read error. This chain links TRBV15 with TRBJ2-7; D not resolved. The CDR3 sequence is 14 residues long. Germline values: CDR1 LNHNV, CDR2 YYDKDF (reference sequence). The CDR3 region has the DNA TGTGCCACCAGCGAACCGGTACCCTCCCACGAGCAGTACTTC. Its translation is CATSEPVPSHEQYF.

V usage is TRBV6-1 and J usage is TRBJ2-7, with 11 bases identical to TRBD1. The germline V gene encodes CDR1 MNHNS and CDR2 SASEGT. The CDR3 loop spans 18 amino acids. V lost 4 bases to trimming and J lost 3 bases; unmatched junction nucleotides: 14. CDR3 in amino acids: CASSVLPQSGTGGYEQYF. CDR3 nucleotides: TGTGCCAGCAGTGTCCTCCCCCAGTCGGGGACAGGGGGCTACGAGCAGTACTTC.

This clonotype turned up a few times. The CDR3 reads CASSTPQGAGLNEQFF. CDR3 DNA: TGTGCCAGCAGTACACCACAGGGGGCCGGATTGAATGAGCAGTTCTTC. The chain employs TRBV27 and TRBJ2-1; 9 nucleotides agree with TRBD1. J gave up 7 bases and V 5 bases, and 12 bases lay outside the gene matches. Germline V gene sequence: CDR1 MNHEY, CDR2 SMNVEV (reference sequence). The CDR3 extends over 16 amino acids.

A few counts support this clonotype. The chain joins TRBV10-3 to TRBJ2-7; the match to TRBD2 covers 7 bases. J lost 2 bases, V lost 6 bases, and 10 bases had no gene match. The CDR3 covers 15 residues. CDR1 is ENHRY and CDR2 is SYGVKD in the germline V gene. CDR3 sequence reads: CAIRPGPGGTYEQYF. DNA of the CDR3: TGTGCCATCAGGCCGGGACCCGGGGGGACCTACGAGCAGTACTTC.

Comment on this clonotype: A much larger clone differs from this one at a single base, so this may be a read error. The chain employs TRBV12-3 or TRBV12-4 and TRBJ2-1; 8 positions match TRBD2. This CDR3 has 14 residues. The trim removed 5 bases at V and 7 bases at J, leaving 7 bases unmatched. The CDR3 loop reads CASSMSGRGNEQFF. The CDR3 DNA reads as TGTGCCAGCAGTATGAGCGGGAGAGGGAATGAGCAGTTCTTC.

The V gene is TRBV28, the J gene TRBJ2-3; a possible D gene is TRBD1 (6 bases). Germline CDR1 reads MDHEN; CDR2 reads SYDVKM. The CDR3 spans 14 residues. V lost 6 bases to trimming and J lost 1 base, with 11 bases between them. CDR3 DNA sequence: TGTGCCAGCAGAAAACAGGGAGGCACAGATACGCAGTATTTT. It is translated as CASRKQGGTDTQYF.

This rearrangement joins TRBV14 to TRBJ1-6, with 7 bases matching TRBD1. From germline, CDR1 is SGHDN and CDR2 FVKESK. The CDR3 runs to 13 residues. The trim removed 7 bases at V and 14 bases at J, leaving 11 bases unmatched. The CDR3 DNA follows: TGTGCCAGCATCCCGACAGGGACCTTCACCCTCCACTTT. Residues: CASIPTGTFTLHF.

On this clonotype: At one end the junction does not follow the germline gene, possibly because of a read error. The chain is built from TRBV7-2 and TRBJ2-1; TRBD2 agrees at 10 bases. Germline V gives CDR1 SGHTA, CDR2 FQGNSA. There are 15 residues in the CDR3. The CDR3 bases are TGTGCCAGCAGCGTAGCTAGCGGGGGTTTCTATGTGCAGTTCTTC. This translates into CASSVASGGFYVQFF.

This clonotype was observed at least ten times. The rearrangement links TRBV13 to TRBJ2-7; 7 bases match TRBD2. CDR3 length: 14 residues. V lost 0 bases to trimming and J lost 7 bases; unmatched junction nucleotides: 6. The germline CDR1 and CDR2 sequences are PRHDT and FYEKMQ (reference sequence). In nucleotides, the CDR3 is TGTGCCAGCAGCTTAGGCCGGGGGGTGCGGGAGCAGTACTTC. Its translation: CASSLGRGVREQYF.

The rearrangement joins TRBV10-3 to TRBJ2-3; 9 nucleotides agree with TRBD2. Germline assignment: CDR1 ENHRY and CDR2 SYGVKD. Unmatched junction bases numbered 3, after V lost 3 bases and J lost 2 bases. The CDR3 extends over 15 amino acids. For the CDR3, the DNA is TGTGCCATCAGTGACATAGCGGGAGACACAGATACGCAGTATTTT. This sequence encodes CAISDIAGDTDTQYF.